This section outlines one TCR beta chain sequence together with its context. The clone's antigen remains unknown. Base qualities are missing; no much larger clone stands one base away. Ficoll-Paque density gradient centrifugation was used to isolate PBMCs. The data belong to a study of T-cell memory formation after mild COVID-19 (dated by TCRdb to 2020 to 2023). A note on the overall study: TCR sequence clusters from the two donors were found to be largely donor specific. Two young, previously healthy adult volunteers made up the cohort, one male and one female. T-cell clones expanding and contracting after mild COVID-19 in a couple of donors were tracked by longitudinal TCRalpha and TCRbeta repertoire sequencing.

Sequencing used an Illumina NovaSeq 6000. TCRalpha and TCRbeta cDNA libraries were constructed by 5'RACE with constant-segment primers, with sample barcodes and unique molecular identifiers being introduced. RNA was extracted from every sample with Trizol reagent. Amplification of the libraries took two PCR steps, and the second step added a second sample barcode plus Illumina TruSeq adapters. The libraries were sequenced on an Illumina NovaSeq using 2 x 150 bp paired-end reads. The study's processing was this. Reads were demultiplexed and collapsed into UMI-guided consensus sequences with migec v1.2.7. Using mixcr v2.1.11, UMI consensuses were aligned to TRA and TRB V and J templates and then assembled into clonotypes. A clonotype was counted as expanded or contracted only when both edgeR and NoisET called the clonotype significant, with the noise models trained on biological replicates. edgeR calls used a false discovery rate-adjusted p below 0.01 and a log2 fold-change threshold of 1. As an exploratory analysis of dynamics, max-normalized trajectories of the 1000 most abundant clonotypes were examined by PCA with hierarchical clustering. Each responding clone was given a CD4 or CD8 phenotype based on the CD4+ and CD8+ repertoires, which had been sequenced separately. In TCRdb, the public reads were trimmed at Q25 with fastp and aligned with MiXCR, with productive beta chains retained. Each record represents a unique CDR3 protein, reported with the most common genes and DNA among its rows. For this entry, the V and J calls and clone size follow TCRdb and not the study's own pipeline. This sample comprises 150,000 to 200,000 distinct CDR3 sequences, about 14% of them detected only once. About 14% of the sample comes from the top ten.

Points the paper makes about the study in general: Only a couple of mild cases were covered by the study, and larger cohorts that include severe cases with pre-infection samples were considered necessary. SARS-CoV-2 specificity was not confirmed for the second-wave clones peaking on day 37. Clones that contracted from day 15 to 85 showed balanced CD4/CD8 phenotypes, whereas a second wave of clones that expanded from day 15 to 37 leaned towards CD4+. Contracting CD4+ clones were found mainly in CM and EM memory subsets, while CD8+ clones were enriched in EMRA. Some responding clones were found in pre-infection memory, which suggests that pre-existing cross-reactive memory T cells took part in the SARS-CoV-2 response.

Trimming costs V 2 bases and J 5 bases, and their ends lie 11 bases apart. The CDR3 measures 13 amino acids from cysteine to phenylalanine. Left in the record is the CDR3 DNA by itself, 39 bases read in frame from the first base. Via the germline V gene (reference sequence), CDR1 is GTSNPN and CDR2 SVGIG. The chain links TRBV30 with TRBJ2-3; the D gene is perhaps TRBD1, from 5 matching bases. The sample comprised PBMCs or a T cell subset sorted from them (not recorded which). The clonotype originates from an adult woman who had mild COVID-19 (a few samples of this study predate the infection). The sample titles of this study are shuffled in the database, so cell type and time point are left out; the donor was told from shared clones. The CDR3 region: CAWSRGMEDTQYF. The nucleotides read TGTGCCTGGAGTAGGGGAATGGAAGATACGCAGTATTTT.